These 24 T cell receptor beta chains share one sample of origin, sequenced in a study of technical replicates of blood from several donors. The table came from immunoSEQ multiplex PCR; TCRdb's copy has only in-frame clones and leaves some out. The table lists tens of thousands of clones, around 94% of them singletons, with 0.38% in the top ten. Sequenced: T cells isolated from PBMCs. Receptors were obtained from a human donor in good health.

This chain connects TRBV19 to TRBJ1-2; D possibly corresponds to TRBD1 (5 bases). The CDR3 loop spans 14 amino acids. CDR1 and CDR2 from the germline V gene are LNHDA and SQIVND (reference sequence). Trimming shortened V by 3 bases and J by 3 bases, and 11 bases separated the two germline ends. The CDR3 region has the DNA TGTGCCAGTAGTATCCGACTGACAGACTATGGCTACACCTTC. It codes for CASSIRLTDYGYTF.

The V and J genes are TRBV29-1 and TRBJ2-1; D might be TRBD2 (5 bases). CDR1 is SQVTM, CDR2 ANQGSEA, per germline. This CDR3 comprises 12 residues. Here the CDR3 reads CSARGTYNEQFF. The CDR3 DNA reads as TGCAGTGCCCGGGGAACCTACAATGAGCAGTTCTTC.

The sample holds a few counts of this clone. The V gene is TRBV7-9, the J gene TRBJ1-5, with D possibly TRBD1 on 6 matching bases. The V gene lost 3 bases and the J gene lost 3 bases, with 9 bases spanning the gap. CDR1 and CDR2 (germline): SEHNR, FQNEAQ (reference sequence). The CDR3 is 14 amino acids. CDR3 in DNA: TGTGCCAGCAGCTTGGACAGCCCCAATCAGCCCCAGCATTTT. This codes for CASSLDSPNQPQHF.

This clone was seen just once. The genes are TRBV18 and TRBJ2-1; 7 bases are a match to TRBD2. The CDR3 is 15 residues long. The V gene end was trimmed by 2 bases and the J gene end by 3 bases; junction bases not matched to a gene: 4. Germline V gives CDR1 KGHSH, CDR2 LQKENI. CDR3 sequence reads: CASSPGGSDYNEQFF. CDR3 coding DNA: TGTGCCAGCTCACCAGGCGGGAGCGACTACAATGAGCAGTTCTTC. Filled out from reference TRBV18 and TRBJ2-1, the complete variable domain reads NAGVMQNPRHLVRRRGQEARLRCSPMKGHSHVYWYRQLPEEGLKFMVYLQKENIIDESGMPKERFSAEFPKEGPSILRIQQVVRGDSAAYFCASSPGGSDYNEQFFGPGTRLTVL.

This chain links TRBV6-5 with TRBJ1-4; D is undetermined. CDR3 size: 14 residues. V dropped 6 bases and J dropped 7 bases, with 15 bases sitting between them. Germline-derived CDR1 and CDR2 are MNHEY and SVGAGI. The CDR3 sequence: CASSRSRLSEKLFF. Here the CDR3 DNA reads TGTGCCAGCAGCCGCTCGAGGTTGAGTGAAAAACTGTTTTTT.

The V gene is TRBV2, the J gene TRBJ1-1; D not certain. This CDR3 region has 11 residues. Germline assignment: CDR1 SNHLY and CDR2 FYNNEI. The V end was cut by 8 bases, the J end by 2 bases, with 6 bases between. CDR3 sequence (DNA): TGTGCCAGCCGTCTTAACACTGAAGCTTTCTTT. Its protein is CASRLNTEAFF.

The chain uses TRBV19 and TRBJ1-4; D remains ambiguous. Trimming pared 1 base from V and 7 bases from J, leaving 10 bases between. The CDR3 runs 14 residues. CDR1 is LNHDA and CDR2 is SQIVND in the germline V gene (reference sequence). The CDR3 bases are TGTGCCAGTAGTATAGCTGGTTCAGGTGAAAAACTGTTTTTT. It codes for CASSIAGSGEKLFF.

The chain links TRBV4-1 to TRBJ2-7; 8 bases are shared with TRBD1. This CDR3 is 14 amino acids long. Trimming cost V 3 bases and J 2 bases; bases outside gene matches: 3. CDR1 is MGHRA and CDR2 is YSYEKL in the germline V gene. The CDR3 region has the DNA TGCGCCAGCAGCCAGGTGACAGGGGCCTACGAGCAGTACTTC. Protein product: CASSQVTGAYEQYF.

This clone was found a few times. This chain joins TRBV2 and TRBJ1-1; no clear D. Germline assignment: CDR1 SNHLY and CDR2 FYNNEI. V lost 6 bases, J lost 0 bases, and 8 bases lay in between. The CDR3 runs 13 residues. CDR3 amino acids: CASSGMLNTEAFF. DNA for the CDR3: TGTGCCAGCAGCGGGATGTTGAACACTGAAGCTTTCTTT.

The genes are TRBV6-5 and TRBJ2-7; TRBD2 is a possible D gene (5 bases). V was cut by 4 bases and J by 0 bases, with 7 bases left in between. The CDR3 totals 13 residues. Germline values: CDR1 MNHEY, CDR2 SVGAGI. CDR3 coding DNA: TGTGCCAGCAGTTTGACTAACTCCTACGAGCAGTACTTC. This codes for CASSLTNSYEQYF.

The rearrangement links TRBV21-1 to TRBJ1-1; the D call in the table, TRBD1, was not verified against the DNA. TRBV21-1 is annotated as a pseudogene. The CDR3 runs to 16 residues. DNA of the CDR3: TGTGCCAGCAGCTCAAGGCGTCAGGCTTTGAACACTGAAGCTTTCTTT. This translates into CASSSRRQALNTEAFF.

The genes are TRBV6-1 and TRBJ2-7, with D unresolved. The ends were cut back, 8 bases at V and 3 bases at J, with 17 bases in the middle. This CDR3 has 14 amino acids. Germline values: CDR1 MNHNS, CDR2 SASEGT. The CDR3 spells CASPSRLKIYEQYF. CDR3 nucleotide sequence: TGTGCCAGCCCCTCCAGATTAAAAATCTACGAGCAGTACTTC.

The chain has TRBV7-3 and TRBJ2-1; the match to TRBD2 covers 8 bases. Unmatched junction bases numbered 10, after V lost 5 bases and J lost 7 bases. In germline, CDR1 is SGHTA, CDR2 FQGTGA. This CDR3 has 15 amino acids. The CDR3 here is CASSPQPGTSNEQFF. CDR3 nucleotides: TGTGCCAGCAGCCCTCAACCGGGGACTAGTAATGAGCAGTTCTTC.

The CDR3 region is CAWREIKDRYTGELFF. The DNA for the CDR3 is TGTGCCTGGAGGGAGATAAAGGACAGATACACCGGGGAGCTGTTTTTT. This chain links TRBV30 with TRBJ2-2; D may be TRBD1 (6 bases). In germline, CDR1 is GTSNPN, CDR2 SVGIG (reference sequence). The CDR3 has 16 amino acids. Trimming cost V 3 bases and J 3 bases, with 17 bases left between them. Complete variable domain (other parts from reference TRBV30 and TRBJ2-2): SQTIHQWPATLVQPVGSPLSLECTVEGTSNPNLYWYRQAAGRGLQLLFYSVGIGQISSEVPQNLSASRPQDRQFILSSKKLLLSDSGFYLCAWREIKDRYTGELFFGEGSRLTVL.

This chain connects TRBV19 to TRBJ1-1; 8 bases line up with TRBD1. Germline assignment: CDR1 LNHDA and CDR2 SQIVND (reference sequence). The CDR3 length is 13 residues. With V trimmed by 6 bases and J by 6 bases, 6 bases remained unmatched. As DNA, the CDR3 is TGTGCCAGTAGGGTAGACAGGGGCGCTGAAGCTTTCTTT. It is translated as CASRVDRGAEAFF.

This chain uses TRBV19 with TRBJ2-7; tentatively, D is TRBD2 (6 bases). Germline V lookup: CDR1 LNHDA, CDR2 SQIVND (reference sequence). The CDR3 is made up of 15 amino acids. Between the trimmed V and J ends, which lost 10 bases and 1 base, there was a span of 20 bases. CDR3 protein: CATGKGAGYSYEQYF. CDR3 nucleotide sequence: TGTGCCACCGGTAAAGGGGCGGGATATTCCTACGAGCAGTACTTC.

The rearrangement joins TRBV4-2 to TRBJ2-5; 7 nucleotides align to TRBD1. The junction had 0 bases not matched to a gene; V was cut back by 3 bases and J by 2 bases. CDR1 and CDR2 (germline): LGHNA, YNFKEQ. CDR3 length: 13 residues. CDR3 protein: CASSQGQQETQYF. CDR3 in DNA: TGTGCCAGCAGCCAGGGACAGCAAGAGACCCAGTACTTC.

The rearrangement uses TRBV7-8 and TRBJ1-3; TRBD1 is a possible D gene (6 bases). CDR3 size: 15 residues. Deletions cut 6 bases from V and 0 bases from J, with 12 bases between. Germline V lookup: CDR1 SGHVS, CDR2 FQNEAQ. The CDR3 DNA is TGTGCCAGCAGTACAGGGTTCCTCTCTGGAAACACCATATATTTT. Its protein is CASSTGFLSGNTIYF.

The chain couples TRBV30 to TRBJ1-3; D might be TRBD1 (5 bases). The CDR3 has 14 amino acids. Germline V CDR1 and CDR2: GTSNPN, SVGIG (reference sequence). Between the trimmed V and J ends, which lost 3 bases and 2 bases, there was a span of 11 bases. Here the CDR3 reads CAWRLGGTGNTIYF. The CDR3 nucleotides are TGTGCCTGGAGACTGGGGGGGACTGGAAACACCATATATTTT. Complete variable domain (other parts from reference TRBV30 and TRBJ1-3): SQTIHQWPATLVQPVGSPLSLECTVEGTSNPNLYWYRQAAGRGLQLLFYSVGIGQISSEVPQNLSASRPQDRQFILSSKKLLLSDSGFYLCAWRLGGTGNTIYFGEGSWLTVV.

This clone was recorded only once. The rearrangement uses TRBV29-1 and TRBJ2-3, with D unresolved. Germline CDR1 is SQVTM and CDR2 is ANQGSEA. There are 11 residues in the CDR3. Trimming stripped 8 bases from V and 0 bases from J, with 6 bases between. This CDR3 reads CSFRSTDTQYF. Written as DNA, the CDR3 is TGCAGCTTCCGGAGCACAGATACGCAGTATTTT.

This chain links TRBV28 with TRBJ1-2, with 7 bases matching TRBD1. Germline V gives CDR1 MDHEN, CDR2 SYDVKM. The CDR3 has 16 residues. Germline trimming cut 3 bases from V and 0 bases from J; bases unmatched to any gene: 7. As DNA, the CDR3 is TGTGCCAGCAGTTTTTTCCGGACAGGCCCTAACTATGGCTACACCTTC. Translation: CASSFFRTGPNYGYTF.

The table lists this clone with a count of one. The chain couples TRBV7-9 to TRBJ2-7; 9 nucleotides line up with TRBD1. Germline CDR1 reads SEHNR; CDR2 reads FQNEAQ (reference sequence). Trimming took 5 bases from V and 3 from J; bases not matched to a gene: 11. The CDR3 is 16 residues long. CDR3 sequence (DNA): TGTGCCAGCAGCCTTCCTTCCGGGACAGGGCACTACGAGCAGTACTTC. Translation gives CASSLPSGTGHYEQYF. The variable domain in full, completed from reference TRBV7-9 and TRBJ2-7, reads DTGVSQNPRHKITKRGQNVTFRCDPISEHNRLYWYRQTLGQGPEFLTYFQNEAQLEKSRLLSDRFSAERPKGSFSTLEIQRTEQGDSAMYLCASSLPSGTGHYEQYFGPGTRLTVT.

The table lists this clone with a count of one. The CDR3 spells CASLRQGLGNTIYF. The CDR3 DNA reads TGTGCCAGCCTACGACAGGGGTTAGGAAACACCATATATTTT. The rearrangement uses TRBV5-6 and TRBJ1-3, with 8 bases lining up with TRBD1. CDR1 is SGHDT, CDR2 YYEEEE, per germline. V trimming: 7 bases; J trimming: 4 bases; junction bases outside the gene matches: 7. The CDR3 contains 14 residues.

This sequence joins TRBV28 and TRBJ2-3; 7 bases agree with TRBD2. The CDR3 runs to 15 residues. J was trimmed by 1 base and V by 2 bases; bases with no gene match: 3. Germline CDR1 is MDHEN and CDR2 is SYDVKM. The CDR3 region has the DNA TGTGCCAGCAGTTTAGCGGGAGAGGGCACAGATACGCAGTATTTT. It is translated as CASSLAGEGTDTQYF.